The 17 T cell receptor beta chains in this list originate from one sample, sequenced in a study of control samples from healthy donors and cancer patients. Sequencing used immunoSEQ multiplex PCR; TCRdb keeps in-frame clones, though not all of them. The table records tens of thousands of clones, 88% of them present only once. The specimen was blood. The receptors were sampled from a woman between 65 and 79 years old in good health.

This clone has a single count. The genes are TRBV6-5 and TRBJ1-2, with D possibly TRBD1 on 6 matching bases. V lost 5 bases and J 4 bases, leaving 14 bases between the germline ends. CDR1 and CDR2 (germline): MNHEY, SVGAGI. This CDR3 is built from 14 residues. The CDR3 DNA is TGTGCCAGCAGTCTTGAGGGGGGTGTCTATGGCTACACCTTC. Protein product: CASSLEGGVYGYTF.

V is TRBV18 and J is TRBJ1-5; no firm D call. The CDR3 length is 15 residues. The germline CDR1 and CDR2 sequences are KGHSH and LQKENI. The V end lost 4 bases, the J end lost 8 bases, and 18 bases lay between the germline ends. The CDR3 nucleotides are TGTGCCAGCTCACACCGTGACAAGAACCTAAAGCCCCAGCATTTT. Encoded protein: CASSHRDKNLKPQHF.

The J gene is TRBJ1-1, the V gene TRBV20-1, with D possibly being TRBD1 (5 bases). Germline lookup yields CDR1 DFQATT and CDR2 SNEGSKA (reference sequence). V dropped 3 bases and J dropped 11 bases, with 13 bases sitting between them. CDR3 length: 11 amino acids. The CDR3 DNA reads TGCAGTGCTAGGGGGCCCATGGGGGCTTTCTTT. Encoded protein: CSARGPMGAFF.

The chain recombines TRBV5-1 with TRBJ2-1; 11 nucleotides align to TRBD2. There are 16 residues in the CDR3. In germline, CDR1 is SGHRS, CDR2 YFSETQ. The V and J ends lost 0 bases and 9 bases, in that order; junction bases with no gene match: 8. This CDR3 is CASSLGTSGRWGEQFF. Written as DNA, the CDR3 is TGCGCCAGCAGCTTGGGCACTAGCGGGAGATGGGGTGAGCAGTTCTTC. Looking up the rest from reference TRBV5-1 and TRBJ2-1 gives the full variable domain: KAGVTQTPRYLIKTRGQQVTLSCSPISGHRSVSWYQQTPGQGLQFLFEYFSETQRNKGNFPGRFSGRQFSNSRSEMNVSTLELGDSALYLCASSLGTSGRWGEQFFGPGTRLTVL.

The rearrangement links TRBV7-9 to TRBJ2-5; 9 bases align to TRBD1. The ends lost 2 bases at V and 5 bases at J; junction bases unmatched: 12. Per germline, CDR1 SEHNR and CDR2 FQNEAQ (reference sequence). The CDR3 loop spans 17 amino acids. CDR3 sequence reads: CASSLTIGQGTMETQYF. CDR3 bases: TGTGCCAGCAGCTTAACTATTGGACAGGGGACGATGGAGACCCAGTACTTC.

V is TRBV13 and J is TRBJ1-3, with D hard to call. The CDR3 covers 15 residues. V dropped 0 bases and J dropped 4 bases, with 10 bases sitting between them. From germline, CDR1 is PRHDT and CDR2 FYEKMQ (reference sequence). The CDR3 DNA sequence: TGTGCCAGCAGCTTAGGAGGATCCGGGGGAAACACCATATATTTT. Translating it yields CASSLGGSGGNTIYF.

In DNA, the CDR3 is TGTGCCAGCGACCGGGACAGAAAATTTAGCAATCAGCCCCAGCATTTT. Encoded protein: CASDRDRKFSNQPQHF. This sequence joins TRBV2 and TRBJ1-5, with TRBD1 identical over 7 bases. Trimming cost V 8 bases and J 0 bases; bases outside gene matches: 10. The length of the CDR3 is 16 residues. From germline, CDR1 is SNHLY and CDR2 FYNNEI.

The V and J genes are TRBV6-6 and TRBJ2-2; the match to TRBD2 covers 11 bases. The CDR3 covers 16 residues. The V and J ends lost 5 bases and 5 bases, in that order; junction bases with no gene match: 7. Per germline, CDR1 MNHNY and CDR2 SVGAGI (reference sequence). The CDR3 sequence: CASSRTSGGGTGELFF. The CDR3 nucleotides are TGTGCCAGCAGTCGAACTAGCGGGGGAGGGACCGGGGAGCTGTTTTTT.

The CDR3 here is CASSVDGYSNQPQHF. In DNA form, the CDR3 reads TGTGCCAGCAGCGTAGACGGATATAGCAATCAGCCCCAGCATTTT. The rearrangement links TRBV9 to TRBJ1-5; no clear D gene. The CDR3 is 15 amino acids. Trimming left V 0 bases short and J 0 bases short, with 7 bases between. The germline CDR1 and CDR2 sequences are SGDLS and YYNGEE.

The chain links TRBV2 to TRBJ1-2; D remains unclear. Germline V lookup: CDR1 SNHLY, CDR2 FYNNEI. The CDR3 extends over 14 amino acids. V was pared by 0 bases and J by 2 bases, with 7 bases between. The CDR3 loop reads CASSEAAGNYGYTF. CDR3 nucleotides: TGTGCCAGCAGTGAAGCGGCCGGAAACTATGGCTACACCTTC.

CDR3 coding DNA: TGTGCCAGCAGTCAAAGGGGAACCGGGGAGCTGTTTTTT. Translation gives CASSQRGTGELFF. The chain has TRBV7-8 and TRBJ2-2, with TRBD1 as a possible D gene (5 bases). The length of the CDR3 is 13 residues. With 6 bases removed from V and 5 bases from J, the gap between germline ends came to 10 bases. Per germline, CDR1 SGHVS and CDR2 FQNEAQ.

This chain joins TRBV10-3 and TRBJ1-5; D gene ambiguous. V lost 5 bases, J lost 1 base, and 6 bases lay in between. Germline V gene data show CDR1 as ENHRY and CDR2 as SYGVKD. CDR3 size: 13 residues. CDR3 DNA sequence: TGTGCCATCAGTCCGGACAGCAATCAGCCCCAGCATTTT. The encoded protein is CAISPDSNQPQHF.

This sequence joins TRBV4-3 and TRBJ2-5, with TRBD2 matching 7 bases. This CDR3 has 16 amino acids. Germline lookup yields CDR1 LGHNA and CDR2 YSLEER. The V segment lost 1 base and the J segment 7 bases; nucleotides outside the gene matches: 12. CDR3 sequence (DNA): TGCGCCAGCAGCCAAGGATCGGGGAGGGCCGATGGGACCCAGTACTTC. Translated, it gives CASSQGSGRADGTQYF.

The chain uses TRBV6-1 and TRBJ1-6, with a tentative D call TRBD1 (5 bases). Per the germline V gene, CDR1 is MNHNS and CDR2 is SASEGT. Trimming took off 4 bases at V and 9 bases at J, with 19 bases between the two ends. The CDR3 spans 16 residues. The CDR3 DNA is TGTGCCAGCAGTGCCACCGGGGCCTTTAGCGGTTCACCCCTCCACTTT. Translation gives CASSATGAFSGSPLHF.

CDR3 bases: TGTGCCAGCAGTACGGGACAGGGTAATCTAAAGCCCCAGCATTTT. As protein: CASSTGQGNLKPQHF. The V and J genes are TRBV27 and TRBJ1-5; 9 nucleotides align to TRBD1. The germline V gene encodes CDR1 MNHEY and CDR2 SMNVEV (reference sequence). CDR3 length: 15 residues. With 5 bases clipped from V and 8 bases from J, the junction kept 10 bases outside the gene matches.

J is TRBJ1-6 and V is TRBV23-1; no firm D call. TRBV23-1 is designated an ORF whose function remains uncertain. The CDR3 contains 16 residues. Trimming shortened V by 5 bases and J by 2 bases, and 13 bases separated the two germline ends. CDR3 region: CASSLRGQAYNSPLHF. The CDR3 bases are TGCGCCAGCAGTTTACGCGGGCAGGCCTATAATTCACCCCTCCACTTT.

This chain connects TRBV18 to TRBJ1-1; 12 bases fit TRBD1. The CDR3 sequence is 13 residues long. CDR1 KGHSH and CDR2 LQKENI come from the germline V gene. V was clipped by 6 bases and J by 8 bases; unmatched bases: 4. The CDR3 DNA is TGTGCCAGCTCCAGGGACAGGGGGCCGGAAGCTTTCTTT. Encoded protein: CASSRDRGPEAFF.